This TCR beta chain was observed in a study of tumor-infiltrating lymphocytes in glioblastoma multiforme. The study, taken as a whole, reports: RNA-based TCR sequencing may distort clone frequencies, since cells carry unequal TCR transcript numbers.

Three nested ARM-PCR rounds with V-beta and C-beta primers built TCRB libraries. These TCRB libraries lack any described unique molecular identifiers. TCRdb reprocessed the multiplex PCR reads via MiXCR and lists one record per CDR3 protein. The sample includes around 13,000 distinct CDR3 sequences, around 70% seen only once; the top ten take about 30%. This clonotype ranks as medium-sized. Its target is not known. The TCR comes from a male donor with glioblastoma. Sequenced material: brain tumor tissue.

The CDR3 DNA reads as TGTGCCAGCAGTTTACTTTCAGGGAACACCGGGGAGCTGTTTTTT. It yields the protein CASSLLSGNTGELFF. The V call is TRBV12-3 or TRBV12-4, the J call TRBJ2-2; D is unresolved. There are 15 residues in the CDR3. Trimming took 2 bases from V and 1 from J, leaving 8 bases between them.